One and the same sample provided the 10 T cell receptor beta chains below, sequenced in a study of regulatory T cells in long-lasting Graves disease. Libraries of TCR beta came from iRepertoire HTBI primers plus Arm-PCR of CDR3 regions. TCRdb re-analysed the multiplex PCR reads in MiXCR, keeping a single row per CDR3 protein. This table holds under 450,000 distinct CDR3 sequences, around 15% found once. Time point: newly diagnosed GD, antithyroid drugs for less than 3 months. The TCR library was prepared using RNA isolated from PBMCs. The same sample was also studied in work on T cells in Graves' hyperthyroidism and ophthalmopathy.

Here the sequenced sample was peripheral blood mononuclear cells (PBMCs), taken at new diagnosis, from a patient treated with antithyroid drugs. The receptors shown here come from a woman aged 18-29 years with Graves disease.

The table lists this clonotype with a few counts. The rearrangement joins TRBV5-1 to TRBJ2-7; the D gene could be TRBD1 or TRBD2 (5 bases each). V was clipped by 4 bases and J by 2 bases, with 19 bases between them. This CDR3 is 16 amino acids long. Germline-derived CDR1 and CDR2 are SGHRS and YFSETQ. The CDR3 bases are TGCGCCAGCAGCGTGACGACCGGGACGGGCGCCTACGAGCAGTACTTC. Its protein is CASSVTTGTGAYEQYF. The variable domain in full, with the rest retrieved from reference TRBV5-1 and TRBJ2-7, is KAGVTQTPRYLIKTRGQQVTLSCSPISGHRSVSWYQQTPGQGLQFLFEYFSETQRNKGNFPGRFSGRQFSNSRSEMNVSTLELGDSALYLCASSVTTGTGAYEQYFGPGTRLTVT.

This clonotype appeared many times. The chain couples TRBV3-1 to TRBJ2-1; D gene uncertain. Germline V gene sequence: CDR1 LGHDT, CDR2 YNNKEL (reference sequence). V was cut by 1 base and J by 5 bases, with 9 bases left in between. There are 14 residues in the CDR3. The CDR3 here is CASSQVLVDNEQFF. The CDR3 region has the DNA TGTGCCAGCAGCCAAGTTCTGGTGGACAATGAGCAGTTCTTC.

This clonotype came up a few times. V gene TRBV5-1 combines with J gene TRBJ2-5, with TRBD2 identical over 7 bases. This CDR3 region has 17 residues. The V segment lost 4 bases and the J segment 3 bases; nucleotides outside the gene matches: 15. The germline CDR1 and CDR2 sequences are SGHRS and YFSETQ. The chain's CDR3 is CASSGDSKRGKKETQYF. The CDR3 region has the DNA TGCGCCAGCAGCGGAGACTCTAAGCGGGGTAAAAAAGAGACCCAGTACTTC.

This chain joins TRBV27 and TRBJ2-3, with 7 positions matching TRBD2. This CDR3 has 12 residues. Germline trimming cut 2 bases from V and 11 bases from J; bases unmatched to any gene: 4. Germline CDR1 and CDR2: MNHEY and SMNVEV (reference sequence). For the CDR3, the DNA is TGTGCCAGCAGTTTACTGGGGAGGGTGCAGTATTTT. It translates to CASSLLGRVQYF.

The gene calls are TRBV6-1 and TRBJ2-6; 8 bases agree with TRBD2. This CDR3 is built from 17 residues. Unmatched junction bases numbered 11, after V lost 6 bases and J lost 4 bases. The germline CDR1 and CDR2 sequences are MNHNS and SASEGT. As DNA, the CDR3 is TGTGCCAGCAGCCCAGCCCGCGGGGGGATGGGGGCCAACGTCCTGACTTTC. Protein product: CASSPARGGMGANVLTF.

The chain recombines TRBV3-1 with TRBJ1-2; perhaps TRBD1 as D (5 bases). The CDR3 consists of 12 residues. V was pared by 4 bases and J by 7 bases, with 10 bases between. CDR1 and CDR2 from the germline V gene are LGHDT and YNNKEL (reference sequence). The CDR3 region is CASSRRGSGYTF. The CDR3 DNA reads TGTGCCAGCAGCCGACGGGGGTCTGGCTACACCTTC.

There are many counts of this clonotype. V and J are TRBV2 and TRBJ1-1, with D unclear. Between the trimmed V and J ends, which lost 6 bases and 1 base, there was a span of 12 bases. CDR3 length: 14 residues. Germline CDR1 is SNHLY and CDR2 is FYNNEI. CDR3 DNA sequence: TGTGCCAGCAGGAGCCTATACACGAACACTGAAGCTTTCTTT. Amino acid sequence: CASRSLYTNTEAFF.

The V and J genes are TRBV4-1 and TRBJ2-2; 9 bases line up with TRBD1. The ends lost 2 bases at V and 4 bases at J; junction bases unmatched: 2. CDR1 is MGHRA, CDR2 YSYEKL, per germline. This CDR3 contains 15 residues. The DNA of the CDR3 is TGCGCCAGCAGCCAATCGGGACAGGGCACCGGGGAGCTGTTTTTT. Translation gives CASSQSGQGTGELFF.

This clonotype was counted many times. The chain has TRBV2 and TRBJ1-2; no reliable D call. V was cut by 6 bases and J by 3 bases, with 11 bases left in between. The germline V gene has CDR1 SNHLY and CDR2 FYNNEI. CDR3 size: 13 residues. The CDR3 spells CASRGPADYGYTF. DNA of the CDR3: TGTGCCAGCAGGGGCCCGGCGGACTATGGCTACACCTTC. Combining the CDR3 with reference TRBV2 and TRBJ1-2 gives the whole variable domain EPEVTQTPSHQVTQMGQEVILRCVPISNHLYFYWYRQILGQKVEFLVSFYNNEISEKSEIFDDQFSVERPDGSNFTLKIRSTKLEDSAMYFCASRGPADYGYTFGSGTRLTVV.

The table lists this clonotype with many counts. The rearrangement links TRBV12-3 or TRBV12-4 to TRBJ1-4; weak D call: TRBD1 (5 bases). Trimming removed 2 bases at V and 4 bases at J, with 8 bases between. The CDR3 sequence is 14 residues long. The CDR3: CASSLTGLNEKLFF. The CDR3 DNA is TGTGCCAGCAGTTTAACGGGGCTTAATGAAAAACTGTTTTTT.